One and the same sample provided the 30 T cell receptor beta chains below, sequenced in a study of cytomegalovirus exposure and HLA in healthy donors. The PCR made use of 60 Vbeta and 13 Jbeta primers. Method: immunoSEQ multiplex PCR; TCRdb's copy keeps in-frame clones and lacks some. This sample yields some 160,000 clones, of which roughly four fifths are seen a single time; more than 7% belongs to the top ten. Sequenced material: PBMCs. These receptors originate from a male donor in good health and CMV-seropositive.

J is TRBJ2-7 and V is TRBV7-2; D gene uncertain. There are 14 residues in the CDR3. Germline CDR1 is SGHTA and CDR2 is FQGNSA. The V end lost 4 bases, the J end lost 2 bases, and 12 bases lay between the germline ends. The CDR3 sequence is CASSSNMGPYEQYF. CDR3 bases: TGTGCCAGCAGCTCCAACATGGGCCCCTACGAGCAGTACTTC.

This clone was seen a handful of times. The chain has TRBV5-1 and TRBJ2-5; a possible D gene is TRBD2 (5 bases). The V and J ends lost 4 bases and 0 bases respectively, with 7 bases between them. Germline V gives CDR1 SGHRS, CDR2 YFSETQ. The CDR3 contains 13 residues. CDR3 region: CASSTGNQETQYF. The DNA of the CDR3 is TGCGCCAGCAGCACGGGGAACCAAGAGACCCAGTACTTC. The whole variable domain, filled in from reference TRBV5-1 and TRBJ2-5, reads KAGVTQTPRYLIKTRGQQVTLSCSPISGHRSVSWYQQTPGQGLQFLFEYFSETQRNKGNFPGRFSGRQFSNSRSEMNVSTLELGDSALYLCASSTGNQETQYFGPGTRLLVL.

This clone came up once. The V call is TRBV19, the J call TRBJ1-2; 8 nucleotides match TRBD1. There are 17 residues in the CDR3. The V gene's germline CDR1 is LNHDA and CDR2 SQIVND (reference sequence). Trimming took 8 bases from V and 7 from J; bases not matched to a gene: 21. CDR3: CASRNSDTGGLSFGYTF. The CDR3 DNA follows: TGTGCCAGTCGAAACTCCGATACAGGGGGGTTATCGTTTGGCTACACCTTC.

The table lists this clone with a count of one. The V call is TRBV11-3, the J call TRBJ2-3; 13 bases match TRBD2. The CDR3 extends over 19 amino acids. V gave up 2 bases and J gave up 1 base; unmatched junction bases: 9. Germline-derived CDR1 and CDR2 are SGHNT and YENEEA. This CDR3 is CASSLQTSGGPTCTDTQYF. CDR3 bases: TGTGCCAGCAGCTTACAGACTAGCGGGGGGCCCACTTGCACAGATACGCAGTATTTT.

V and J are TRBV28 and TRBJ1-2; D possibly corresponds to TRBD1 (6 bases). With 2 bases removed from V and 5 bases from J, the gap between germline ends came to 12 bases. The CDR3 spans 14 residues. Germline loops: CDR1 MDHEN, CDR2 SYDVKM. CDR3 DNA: TGTGCCAGCAGTTTAGGTGGGCAGGGGTATGGCTACACCTTC. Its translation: CASSLGGQGYGYTF.

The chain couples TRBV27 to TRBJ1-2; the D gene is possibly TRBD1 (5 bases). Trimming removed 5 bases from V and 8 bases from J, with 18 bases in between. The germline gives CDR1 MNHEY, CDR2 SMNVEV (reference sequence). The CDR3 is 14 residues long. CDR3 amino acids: CASSRGGGIRGYTF. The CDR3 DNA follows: TGTGCCAGCAGTCGCGGGGGAGGCATTAGGGGCTACACCTTC.

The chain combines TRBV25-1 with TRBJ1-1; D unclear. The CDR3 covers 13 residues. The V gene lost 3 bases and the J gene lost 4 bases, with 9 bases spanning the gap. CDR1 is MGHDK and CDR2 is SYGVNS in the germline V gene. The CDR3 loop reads CASSDQASTEAFF. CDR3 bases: TGTGCCAGCAGTGACCAGGCCTCCACTGAAGCTTTCTTT.

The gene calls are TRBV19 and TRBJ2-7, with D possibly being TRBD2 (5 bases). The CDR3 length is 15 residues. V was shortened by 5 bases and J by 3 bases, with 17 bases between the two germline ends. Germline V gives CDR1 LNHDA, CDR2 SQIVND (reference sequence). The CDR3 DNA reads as TGTGCCAGTAGTGTGGACGAGGGAGCCAGCTACGAGCAGTACTTC. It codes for CASSVDEGASYEQYF.

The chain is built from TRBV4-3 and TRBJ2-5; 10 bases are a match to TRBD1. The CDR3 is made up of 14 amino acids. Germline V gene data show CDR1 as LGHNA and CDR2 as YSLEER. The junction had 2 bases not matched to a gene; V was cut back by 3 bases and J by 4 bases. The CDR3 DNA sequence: TGCGCCAGCAGCCAGGGACAGGGGCGAGAGACCCAGTACTTC. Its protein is CASSQGQGRETQYF.

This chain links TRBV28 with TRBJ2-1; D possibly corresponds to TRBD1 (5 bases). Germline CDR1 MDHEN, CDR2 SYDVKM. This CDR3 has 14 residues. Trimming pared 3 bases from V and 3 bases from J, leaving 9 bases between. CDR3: CASSFGAGYNEQFF. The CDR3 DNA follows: TGTGCCAGCAGTTTTGGGGCAGGCTACAATGAGCAGTTCTTC.

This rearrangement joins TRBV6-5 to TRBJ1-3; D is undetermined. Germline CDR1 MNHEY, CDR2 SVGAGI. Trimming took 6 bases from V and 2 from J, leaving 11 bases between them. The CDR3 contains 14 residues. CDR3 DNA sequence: TGTGCCAGCAGAAAATACCCAGCTGGAAACACCATATATTTT. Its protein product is CASRKYPAGNTIYF.

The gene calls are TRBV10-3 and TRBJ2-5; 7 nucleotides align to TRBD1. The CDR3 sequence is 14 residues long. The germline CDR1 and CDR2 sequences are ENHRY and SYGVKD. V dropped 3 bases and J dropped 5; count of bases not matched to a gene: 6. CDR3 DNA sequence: TGTGCCATCAGTGAACGAGGGGGCAAGGAGACCCAGTACTTC. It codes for CAISERGGKETQYF.

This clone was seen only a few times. In DNA, the CDR3 is TGTGCCAGCAGCAGCCCCGCTGGGGCCGATTCACCCCTCCACTTT. This sequence encodes CASSSPAGADSPLHF. This rearrangement joins TRBV7-9 to TRBJ1-6, with D perhaps matching TRBD1 (5 bases). This CDR3 contains 15 residues. Germline V gene data show CDR1 as SEHNR and CDR2 as FQNEAQ (reference sequence). Trimming took off 5 bases at V and 8 bases at J, with 16 bases between the two ends.

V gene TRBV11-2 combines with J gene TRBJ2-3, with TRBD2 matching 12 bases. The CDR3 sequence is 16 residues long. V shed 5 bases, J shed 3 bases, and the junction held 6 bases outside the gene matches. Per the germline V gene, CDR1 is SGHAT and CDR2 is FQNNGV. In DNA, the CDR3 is TGTGCCAGCAGCGTAGGACTAGCGGGGTTTACAGATACGCAGTATTTT. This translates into CASSVGLAGFTDTQYF.

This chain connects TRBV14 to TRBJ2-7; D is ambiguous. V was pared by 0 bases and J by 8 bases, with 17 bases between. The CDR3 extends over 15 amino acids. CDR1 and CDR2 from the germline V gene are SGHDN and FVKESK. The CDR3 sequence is CASSQDPAVSRQQYF. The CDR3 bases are TGTGCCAGCAGCCAAGACCCCGCCGTTTCTAGGCAGCAGTACTTC.

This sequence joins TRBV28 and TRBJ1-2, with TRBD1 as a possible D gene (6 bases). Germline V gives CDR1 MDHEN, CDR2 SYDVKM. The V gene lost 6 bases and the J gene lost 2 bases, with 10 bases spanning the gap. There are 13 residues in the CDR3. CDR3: CASRGTGNYGYTF. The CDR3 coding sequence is TGTGCCAGCAGGGGTACAGGGAACTATGGCTACACCTTC.

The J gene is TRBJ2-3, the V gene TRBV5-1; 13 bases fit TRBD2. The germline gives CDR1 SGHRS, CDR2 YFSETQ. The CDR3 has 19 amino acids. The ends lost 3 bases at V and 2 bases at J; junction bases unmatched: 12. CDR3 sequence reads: CASSSIRTSGGHPTDTQYF. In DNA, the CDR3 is TGCGCCAGCAGCTCAATCAGGACTAGCGGGGGACACCCCACAGATACGCAGTATTTT.

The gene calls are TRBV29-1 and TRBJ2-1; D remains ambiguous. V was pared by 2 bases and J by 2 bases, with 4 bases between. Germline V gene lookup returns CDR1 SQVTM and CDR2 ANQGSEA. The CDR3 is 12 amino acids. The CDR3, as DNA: TGCAGCGTTGAACTAGCCTACAATGAGCAGTTCTTC. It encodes CSVELAYNEQFF.

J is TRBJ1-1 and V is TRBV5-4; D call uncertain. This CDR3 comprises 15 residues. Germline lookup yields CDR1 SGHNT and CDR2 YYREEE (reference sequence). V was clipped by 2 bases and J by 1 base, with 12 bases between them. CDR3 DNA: TGTGCCAGCAGCTTCAGTCTCGCCAGGAACACTGAAGCTTTCTTT. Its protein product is CASSFSLARNTEAFF.

The CDR3 sequence: CAGPFPSLNTEAFF. In nucleotides, the CDR3 is TGTGCCGGTCCGTTCCCGAGTTTGAACACTGAAGCTTTCTTT. The gene calls are TRBV6-5 and TRBJ1-1; D remains unclear. V lost 11 bases, J lost 0 bases, and 16 bases lay in between. Germline lookup yields CDR1 MNHEY and CDR2 SVGAGI. This CDR3 spans 14 amino acids.

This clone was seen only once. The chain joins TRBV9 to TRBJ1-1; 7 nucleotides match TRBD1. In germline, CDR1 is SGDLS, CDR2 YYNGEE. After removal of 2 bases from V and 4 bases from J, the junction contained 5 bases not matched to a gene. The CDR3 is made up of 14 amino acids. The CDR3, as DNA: TGTGCCAGCAGCGTCGACAGGGCGGGCACTGAAGCTTTCTTT. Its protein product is CASSVDRAGTEAFF.

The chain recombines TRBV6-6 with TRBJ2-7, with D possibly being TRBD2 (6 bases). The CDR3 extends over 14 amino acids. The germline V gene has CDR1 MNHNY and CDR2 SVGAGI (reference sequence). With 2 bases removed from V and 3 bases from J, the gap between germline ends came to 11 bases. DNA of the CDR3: TGTGCCAGCAGTTACAGGGGACTCCTCTACGAGCAGTACTTC. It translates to CASSYRGLLYEQYF.

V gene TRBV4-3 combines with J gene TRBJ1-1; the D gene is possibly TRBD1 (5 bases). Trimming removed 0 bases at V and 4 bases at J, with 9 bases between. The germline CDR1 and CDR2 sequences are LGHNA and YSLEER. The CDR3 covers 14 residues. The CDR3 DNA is TGCGCCAGCAGCCAAGATCAGGGAGGCACTGAAGCTTTCTTT. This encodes CASSQDQGGTEAFF.

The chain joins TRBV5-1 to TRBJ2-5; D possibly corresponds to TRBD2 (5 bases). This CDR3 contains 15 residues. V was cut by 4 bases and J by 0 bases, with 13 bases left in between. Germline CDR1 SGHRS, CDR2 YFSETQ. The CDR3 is CASSQVGVYQETQYF. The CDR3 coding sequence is TGCGCCAGCAGCCAAGTCGGGGTGTACCAAGAGACCCAGTACTTC. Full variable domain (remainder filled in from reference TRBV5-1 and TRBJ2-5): KAGVTQTPRYLIKTRGQQVTLSCSPISGHRSVSWYQQTPGQGLQFLFEYFSETQRNKGNFPGRFSGRQFSNSRSEMNVSTLELGDSALYLCASSQVGVYQETQYFGPGTRLLVL.

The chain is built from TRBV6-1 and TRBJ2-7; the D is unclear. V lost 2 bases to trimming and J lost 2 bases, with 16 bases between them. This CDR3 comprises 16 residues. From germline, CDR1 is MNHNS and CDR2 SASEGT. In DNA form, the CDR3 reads TGTGCCAGCAGTGAAATGGTGGCGGAGTTTGCCTACGAGCAGTACTTC. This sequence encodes CASSEMVAEFAYEQYF.

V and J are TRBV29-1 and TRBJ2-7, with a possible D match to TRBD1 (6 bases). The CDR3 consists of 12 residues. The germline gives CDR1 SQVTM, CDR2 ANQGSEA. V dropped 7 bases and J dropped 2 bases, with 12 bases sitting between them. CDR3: CSGGRGTYEQYF. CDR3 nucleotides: TGCAGCGGGGGCAGGGGCACCTACGAGCAGTACTTC.

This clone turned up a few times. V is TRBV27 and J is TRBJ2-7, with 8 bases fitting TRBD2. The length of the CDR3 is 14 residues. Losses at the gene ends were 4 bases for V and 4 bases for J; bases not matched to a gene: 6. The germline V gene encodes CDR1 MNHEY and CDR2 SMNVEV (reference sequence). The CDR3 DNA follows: TGTGCCAGCAGTTACCGGGCGGGAGGATACGAGCAGTACTTC. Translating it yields CASSYRAGGYEQYF.

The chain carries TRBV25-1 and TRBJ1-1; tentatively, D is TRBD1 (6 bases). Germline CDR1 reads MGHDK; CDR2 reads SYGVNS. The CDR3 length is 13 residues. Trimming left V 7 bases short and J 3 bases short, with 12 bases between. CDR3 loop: CASTTGRYTEAFF. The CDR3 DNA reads TGTGCCAGCACAACAGGGCGCTACACTGAAGCTTTCTTT.

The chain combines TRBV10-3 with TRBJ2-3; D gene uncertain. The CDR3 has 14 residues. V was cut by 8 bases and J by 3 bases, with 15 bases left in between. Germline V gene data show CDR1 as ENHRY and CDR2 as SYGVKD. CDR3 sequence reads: CAIGQKSPTDTQYF. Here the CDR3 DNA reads TGTGCCATCGGTCAGAAGTCACCTACAGATACGCAGTATTTT.

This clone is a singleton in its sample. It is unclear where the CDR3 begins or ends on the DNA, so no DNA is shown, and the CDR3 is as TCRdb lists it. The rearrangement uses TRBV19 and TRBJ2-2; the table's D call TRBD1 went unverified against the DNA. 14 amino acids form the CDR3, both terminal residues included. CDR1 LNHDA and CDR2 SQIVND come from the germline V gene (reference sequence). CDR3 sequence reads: CASTSAGGTGELFF.